These 25 T cell receptor beta chains share one sample of origin, sequenced in a study of CD8 T cells in ankylosing spondylitis (dated by TCRdb to 2017 to 2019). Libraries were built with 5' RACE. Sequenced using an Illumina HiSeq 2500. The raw public reads went through TCRdb reprocessing: fastp at Q25, MiXCR clone calling, in-frame beta chains kept. One record per CDR3 amino acid sequence lists the most common genes and DNA. The sample profile shows 250,000 or so distinct CDR3 sequences; 18% of them were found once. The ten largest clones take up less than 35% of the sample. Sequencing input: blood, either unsorted or a sorted T cell fraction (not recorded which). The receptors stem from a male donor with ankylosing spondylitis or in good health (not recorded which).

Only a few counts were recorded for this clonotype. The chain is built from TRBV29-1 and TRBJ1-1; D gene unclear. V gave up 7 bases and J gave up 5 bases, with 17 bases separating them. The CDR3 is 13 amino acids. Germline lookup yields CDR1 SQVTM and CDR2 ANQGSEA. CDR3 DNA: TGCAGCGGGATGGATGGGTTTAATACTGAAGCTTTCTTT. This encodes CSGMDGFNTEAFF.

The chain links TRBV12-5 to TRBJ2-7, with 8 bases lining up with TRBD1. The CDR3 has 16 amino acids. Germline-derived CDR1 and CDR2 are LGHNT and FRNRAP. V was clipped by 1 base and J by 5 bases; unmatched bases: 10. The CDR3 sequence: CASGLAPQGARHEQYF. The DNA of the CDR3 is TGTGCTAGTGGTTTGGCACCTCAGGGGGCTCGCCACGAGCAGTACTTC.

This clonotype has at least ten counts. This rearrangement joins TRBV9 to TRBJ2-5; the D gene is possibly TRBD1 (6 bases). The CDR3 has 13 amino acids. Germline lookup yields CDR1 SGDLS and CDR2 YYNGEE. Trimming left V 2 bases short and J 1 base short, with 6 bases between. The CDR3 sequence: CASSVDSQETQYF. CDR3 nucleotide sequence: TGTGCCAGCAGCGTGGACAGCCAAGAGACCCAGTACTTC.

The chain joins TRBV27 to TRBJ2-1; possibly TRBD1 or TRBD2 for D (5 bases each). Trimming took off 5 bases at V and 0 bases at J, with 14 bases between the two ends. Germline CDR1 reads MNHEY; CDR2 reads SMNVEV (reference sequence). The CDR3 has 16 residues. Here the CDR3 DNA reads TGTGCCAGCAGTCCCCGGGGCTGGAGCTCCTACAATGAGCAGTTCTTC. Translating it yields CASSPRGWSSYNEQFF.

This clonotype was seen more than once but under ten times. The V and J genes are TRBV9 and TRBJ2-3; D is ambiguous. Looked up from germline, CDR1 is SGDLS and CDR2 is YYNGEE. The CDR3 has 12 residues. Trimming left V 4 bases short and J 6 bases short, with 9 bases between. The chain's CDR3 is CASSPSGDTQYF. The CDR3, as DNA: TGTGCCAGCAGCCCCAGTGGGGATACGCAGTATTTT.

The CDR3 loop is CASRSEIAGWGTDTQYF. The CDR3 DNA follows: TGTGCCAGCCGCTCAGAGATAGCGGGATGGGGAACAGATACGCAGTATTTT. V usage is TRBV11-2 and J usage is TRBJ2-3; 8 bases are shared with TRBD2. In germline, CDR1 is SGHAT, CDR2 FQNNGV. This CDR3 comprises 17 residues. Unmatched junction bases numbered 16, after V lost 8 bases and J lost 3 bases.

Only a few counts were recorded for this clonotype. This rearrangement joins TRBV29-1 to TRBJ2-1, with TRBD1 matching 8 bases. V shed 1 base and J 6 bases; nucleotides not matched to a gene: 5. CDR3 size: 14 residues. The germline V gene has CDR1 SQVTM and CDR2 ANQGSEA. DNA for the CDR3: TGCAGCGTTGAAGTCGGGGACAGGCTCAATGAGCAGTTCTTC. Protein sequence: CSVEVGDRLNEQFF.

A few counts support this clonotype. This chain joins TRBV11-2 and TRBJ2-6, with D hard to call. The CDR3 is 15 amino acids. The V gene lost 1 base and the J gene lost 4 bases, with 8 bases spanning the gap. The germline V gene encodes CDR1 SGHAT and CDR2 FQNNGV. CDR3 residues: CASSLVVSGANVLTF. CDR3 sequence (DNA): TGTGCCAGCAGCTTAGTAGTTTCCGGGGCCAACGTCCTGACTTTC.

This clonotype came up a few times. This rearrangement joins TRBV6-5 to TRBJ1-2; 8 positions agree with TRBD1. The germline V gene has CDR1 MNHEY and CDR2 SVGAGI. The trim removed 2 bases at V and 8 bases at J, leaving 7 bases unmatched. The CDR3 extends over 14 amino acids. The DNA for the CDR3 is TGTGCCAGCAGTTACAGGCAGGGGGCGAGGGGCTACACCTTC. It yields the protein CASSYRQGARGYTF.

J is TRBJ2-1 and V is TRBV7-8; no reliable D call. This CDR3 has 14 amino acids. Germline V gives CDR1 SGHVS, CDR2 FQNEAQ. With 5 bases removed from V and 4 bases from J, the gap between germline ends came to 12 bases. CDR3 DNA sequence: TGTGCCAGCAGCCACACTGACTTTTACAATGAGCAGTTCTTC. Encoded protein: CASSHTDFYNEQFF.

The chain carries TRBV19 and TRBJ2-7; D tentatively reads TRBD1 or TRBD2 (5 bases each). The germline V and J ends were trimmed by 5 bases and 3 bases, with 14 bases remaining between them. Germline values: CDR1 LNHDA, CDR2 SQIVND (reference sequence). The CDR3 totals 14 residues. As DNA, the CDR3 is TGTGCCAGTAGTTTCACGACAGACTACTACGAGCAGTACTTC. Protein sequence: CASSFTTDYYEQYF.

The table lists this clonotype with a few counts. The CDR3 DNA sequence: TGCAGTGCTAGAGATTTCTTGGGGATATCCTACGAGCAGTACTTC. Translating gives CSARDFLGISYEQYF. This chain connects TRBV20-1 to TRBJ2-7; D is unclear. The CDR3 extends over 15 amino acids. V was shortened by 0 bases and J by 1 base, with 13 bases between the two germline ends. Germline V gene data show CDR1 as DFQATT and CDR2 as SNEGSKA (reference sequence).

CDR3 in DNA: TGCAGTTTCCAGCAGAGCGGGACAGCCGACGAGCAGTACTTC. This sequence encodes CSFQQSGTADEQYF. The chain couples TRBV20-1 to TRBJ2-7; the D call may be TRBD1 or TRBD2 (7 bases each). The ends were cut back, 8 bases at V and 5 bases at J, with 22 bases in the middle. Germline V gene data show CDR1 as DFQATT and CDR2 as SNEGSKA (reference sequence). This CDR3 has 14 amino acids.

This clonotype showed up just a few times. The chain combines TRBV5-1 with TRBJ2-7; D might be TRBD2 (5 bases). Per germline, CDR1 SGHRS and CDR2 YFSETQ. V was cut by 1 base and J by 3 bases, with 23 bases left in between. The CDR3 contains 18 residues. The CDR3: CASSLWVRGHPAYYEQYF. DNA for the CDR3: TGCGCCAGCAGCTTGTGGGTTAGAGGGCACCCGGCGTACTACGAGCAGTACTTC.

This clonotype turned up a few times. This chain joins TRBV7-6 and TRBJ2-7, with D tentatively TRBD1 (5 bases). The V gene's germline CDR1 is SGHVS and CDR2 FNYEAQ. The CDR3 consists of 15 residues. V dropped 2 bases and J dropped 2 bases, with 13 bases sitting between them. CDR3 nucleotide sequence: TGTGCCAGCAGCTTATCGGTGGGGCTTCCCTACGAGCAGTACTTC. Its translation is CASSLSVGLPYEQYF.

This clonotype was found many times. The rearrangement uses TRBV12-3 or TRBV12-4 and TRBJ2-7, with D perhaps TRBD2 (6 bases). V was trimmed by 3 bases and J by 0 bases, leaving 6 bases between them. The CDR3 length is 13 residues. CDR3: CASSLDYSYEQYF. CDR3 DNA: TGTGCCAGCAGTTTGGACTACTCCTACGAGCAGTACTTC.

V usage is TRBV9 and J usage is TRBJ2-1; 9 positions match TRBD2. Losses at the gene ends were 4 bases for V and 7 bases for J; bases not matched to a gene: 15. The CDR3 is 17 amino acids. Germline V lookup: CDR1 SGDLS, CDR2 YYNGEE. This CDR3 is CASSSPPIAGARNEQFF. The CDR3 nucleotides are TGTGCCAGCAGCTCCCCCCCCATAGCGGGAGCGAGGAATGAGCAGTTCTTC.

This clonotype has a handful of counts. V gene TRBV6-5 combines with J gene TRBJ2-3; maybe TRBD2 (5 bases). Germline V lookup: CDR1 MNHEY, CDR2 SVGAGI. The CDR3 consists of 16 residues. V lost 4 bases and J 2 bases, leaving 16 bases between the germline ends. CDR3 sequence: CASSSPRGENTDTQYF. The CDR3 nucleotides read TGTGCCAGCAGTTCTCCCCGGGGTGAGAACACAGATACGCAGTATTTT.

This clonotype has just a few counts. V is TRBV20-1 and J is TRBJ2-7; D is possibly TRBD2 (7 bases). V was trimmed by 0 bases and J by 3 bases, leaving 18 bases between them. Per the germline V gene, CDR1 is DFQATT and CDR2 is SNEGSKA (reference sequence). The CDR3 loop spans 16 amino acids. The CDR3 nucleotides read TGCAGTGCTAGAGATGGGGTAGGGGGGGCCATCTACGAGCAGTACTTC. Translation: CSARDGVGGAIYEQYF.

This clonotype was seen a few times. This rearrangement joins TRBV27 to TRBJ2-3, with D hard to call. CDR3 length: 14 amino acids. Trimming stripped 9 bases from V and 0 bases from J, with 13 bases between. Per germline, CDR1 MNHEY and CDR2 SMNVEV (reference sequence). The CDR3 DNA reads TGTGCCAGTCACCATATTCCTAGCACAGATACGCAGTATTTT. Encoded protein: CASHHIPSTDTQYF.

This chain connects TRBV15 to TRBJ1-5; TRBD1 agrees at 9 bases. This CDR3 is built from 14 residues. With 5 bases clipped from V and 6 bases from J, the junction kept 5 bases outside the gene matches. CDR1 is LNHNV, CDR2 YYDKDF, per germline (reference sequence). In nucleotides, the CDR3 is TGTGCCACCAGCGCCGGGACAGGGTTTCAGCCCCAGCATTTT. This encodes CATSAGTGFQPQHF.

The chain links TRBV10-2 to TRBJ2-3, with D tentatively TRBD2 (6 bases). Germline CDR1 and CDR2: WSHSY and SAAADI. V gave up 3 bases and J gave up 0 bases, with 16 bases separating them. The CDR3 sequence is 17 residues long. This CDR3 reads CASSDPLNSGSTDTQYF. CDR3 bases: TGCGCCAGCAGTGACCCTCTCAACAGCGGGAGCACAGATACGCAGTATTTT.

This clonotype was seen many times. The chain combines TRBV20-1 with TRBJ2-7, with D possibly being TRBD2 (6 bases). V dropped 1 base and J dropped 4 bases, with 11 bases sitting between them. The germline V gene has CDR1 DFQATT and CDR2 SNEGSKA (reference sequence). This CDR3 comprises 13 residues. The CDR3: CSARGLEGYEQYF. The CDR3 coding sequence is TGCAGTGCTAGAGGACTAGAGGGGTACGAGCAGTACTTC.

The chain links TRBV29-1 to TRBJ2-7; the D is unclear. The germline V gene encodes CDR1 SQVTM and CDR2 ANQGSEA. Trimming removed 6 bases from V and 2 bases from J, with 11 bases in between. This CDR3 has 12 residues. The CDR3 loop reads CSVMIRAYEQYF. CDR3 sequence (DNA): TGCAGCGTGATGATAAGGGCCTACGAGCAGTACTTC.

This clonotype was observed at least ten times. The chain links TRBV25-1 to TRBJ2-1; D not resolved. The CDR3 covers 15 residues. The germline gives CDR1 MGHDK, CDR2 SYGVNS. Trimming stripped 4 bases from V and 3 bases from J, with 13 bases between. CDR3 sequence (DNA): TGTGCCAGCAGTGGTTCGGCGGCTGGCTACAATGAGCAGTTCTTC. As protein: CASSGSAAGYNEQFF.